This TCR beta chain comes out of a study of monozygotic twins with inflammatory bowel disease. General observations from the study: A reduction in TCRbeta diversity (inverse Simpson) was seen in IBD patients relative to healthy co-twins.

Two nested PCRs, run for around 15 and 10 cycles, were applied to TCRalpha and TCRbeta cDNA. TCRdb reprocessed the 5' RACE reads and reports one entry per CDR3 protein, with no DNA. The table lists some 130,000 distinct CDR3 sequences. The germline gives CDR1 SGDLS, CDR2 YYNGEE. The CDR3 has 15 amino acids. Worth noting for this clonotype: Antigen: not known.

This sequence was found in a human donor with ulcerative colitis or Crohn's disease, or a healthy co-twin of an affected twin (not recorded which). The rearrangement links TRBV9 to TRBJ2-7; as DNA is missing, the TRBD2 call by TCRdb cannot be tested. The specimen sequenced was blood. The CDR3 here is CASSPRTGPSNEQYF. The variable domain in full, completed from reference TRBV9 and TRBJ2-7, reads DSGVTQTPKHLITATGQRVTLRCSPRSGDLSVYWYQQSLDQGLQFLIQYYNGEERAKGNILERFSAQQFPDLHSELNLSSLELGDSALYFCASSPRTGPSNEQYFGPGTRLTVT.